The clone carrying this T cell receptor beta chain showed up many times. The CDR3 runs 14 residues. Germline CDR1 is DFQATT and CDR2 is SNEGSKA (reference sequence). The trim removed 3 bases at V and 14 bases at J, leaving 14 bases unmatched. A single record per CDR3 protein comes from TCRdb applying MiXCR to the 5' RACE reads. The data contain a few hundred thousand distinct CDR3 sequences, 9.5% to 12% of them singletons. This sample stems from a study of CD8 T cells in ankylosing spondylitis. Sequenced: blood, either unsorted or a sorted T cell fraction (not recorded which). This sequence originates from a male donor with ankylosing spondylitis or in good health (not recorded which). The genes are TRBV20-1 and TRBJ2-1; TRBD2 agrees at 9 bases. The CDR3 spells CSARNRLAGWGEFF. As DNA, the CDR3 is TGCAGTGCTAGGAACAGGCTAGCGGGGTGGGGGGAGTTCTTC.